Described below is a single TCR beta chain sequence and its context. TCRdb's copy holds only in-frame clones and misses some; the assay was immunoSEQ multiplex PCR. Here the sample spans over 1.5 million clones, around 98% being singletons. The data were taken from a study of shared clonotypes between healthy human individuals. The study separated CD4+ cells into CD45RA+ naive and CD45RA-negative memory subsets. V was clipped by 4 bases and J by 6 bases; unmatched bases: 11. Germline-derived CDR1 and CDR2 are MNHEY and SVGAGI. CDR3 length equals 15 residues. The sample consisted of naive CD4+ T cells sorted from blood. The subset was: CD45RA+ positively selected. The chain is built from TRBV6-5 and TRBJ2-7; 8 nucleotides match TRBD2. This receptor was obtained from a young man in good health. The DNA for the CDR3 is TGTGCCAGCAGTTGGGCAAGCGGGAGAGGGGCCGAGCAGTACTTC. Translating it yields CASSWASGRGAEQYF.